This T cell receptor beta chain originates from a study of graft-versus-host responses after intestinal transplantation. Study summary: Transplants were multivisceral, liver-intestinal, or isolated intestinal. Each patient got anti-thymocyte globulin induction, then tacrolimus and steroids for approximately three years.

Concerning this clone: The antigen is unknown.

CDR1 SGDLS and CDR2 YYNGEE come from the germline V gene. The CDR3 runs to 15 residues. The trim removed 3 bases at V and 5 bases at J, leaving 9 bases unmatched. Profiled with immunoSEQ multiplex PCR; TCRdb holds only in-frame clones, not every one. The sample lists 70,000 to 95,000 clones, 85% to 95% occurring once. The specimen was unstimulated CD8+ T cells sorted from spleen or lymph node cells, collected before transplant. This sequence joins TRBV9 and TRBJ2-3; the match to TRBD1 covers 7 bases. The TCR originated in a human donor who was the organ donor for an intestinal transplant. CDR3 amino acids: CASSAQGMFGDTQYF. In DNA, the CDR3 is TGTGCCAGCAGCGCACAGGGGATGTTTGGAGATACGCAGTATTTT.